What follows are 29 T cell receptor beta chains derived from one specimen sequenced in a study of OX40 agonist ivuxolimab in advanced cancers. The method was immunoSEQ multiplex PCR; TCRdb's version includes in-frame clones alone and lacks a portion of them. Among tens of thousands of clones listed, around 80% were seen once. This specimen was CD4+ or CD8+ T cells sorted from blood, taken in a trial of the OX40 agonist ivuxolimab. The source is an adult with an advanced solid tumor such as melanoma, head and neck, liver or kidney cancer.

The V and J genes are TRBV6-5 and TRBJ1-1; possibly TRBD1 for D (6 bases). There are 15 residues in the CDR3. CDR1 is MNHEY and CDR2 is SVGAGI in the germline V gene. Between the trimmed V and J ends, which lost 6 bases and 2 bases, there was a span of 16 bases. Written as DNA, the CDR3 is TGTGCCAGCAGGATAGGACAGAATATAAACACTGAAGCTTTCTTT. This codes for CASRIGQNINTEAFF.

This clone came up a few times. This chain connects TRBV19 to TRBJ1-5; 9 bases map to TRBD1. Per the germline V gene, CDR1 is LNHDA and CDR2 is SQIVND (reference sequence). The CDR3 spans 13 residues. After removal of 11 bases from V and 2 bases from J, the junction contained 4 bases not matched to a gene. The CDR3 bases are TGTGCCTCGACAGGGGGGGGCAATCAGCCCCAGCATTTT. It translates to CASTGGGNQPQHF.

This chain uses TRBV7-2 with TRBJ1-1; D unclear. The germline gives CDR1 SGHTA, CDR2 FQGNSA. CDR3 length: 14 residues. The V end was cut by 0 bases, the J end by 0 bases, with 5 bases between. CDR3 loop: CASSLAPLNTEAFF. The CDR3 DNA sequence: TGTGCCAGCAGCTTAGCGCCGCTGAACACTGAAGCTTTCTTT.

The rearrangement joins TRBV14 to TRBJ2-1, with TRBD2 as a possible D gene (6 bases). V was pared by 1 base and J by 9 bases, with 13 bases between. Germline assignment: CDR1 SGHDN and CDR2 FVKESK. This CDR3 region has 14 residues. The CDR3: CASSQVAGRFEQFF. The CDR3 nucleotides are TGTGCCAGCAGCCAAGTGGCGGGGAGGTTTGAGCAGTTCTTC.

V usage is TRBV5-1 and J usage is TRBJ2-7; no reliable D call. The V gene's germline CDR1 is SGHRS and CDR2 YFSETQ. The CDR3 loop spans 15 amino acids. Trimming took 0 bases from V and 3 from J, leaving 13 bases between them. CDR3 coding DNA: TGCGCCAGCAGCTTGGGACAATCCATTTTCTACGAGCAGTACTTC. It codes for CASSLGQSIFYEQYF. The full variable domain, with the rest looked up from reference TRBV5-1 and TRBJ2-7, is KAGVTQTPRYLIKTRGQQVTLSCSPISGHRSVSWYQQTPGQGLQFLFEYFSETQRNKGNFPGRFSGRQFSNSRSEMNVSTLELGDSALYLCASSLGQSIFYEQYFGPGTRLTVT.

The chain joins TRBV15 to TRBJ2-2, with D perhaps TRBD1 (5 bases). Germline assignment: CDR1 LNHNV and CDR2 YYDKDF (reference sequence). Trimming took off 0 bases at V and 5 bases at J, with 7 bases between the two ends. CDR3 length: 14 residues. CDR3 sequence: CATSREGVTGELFF. The CDR3 DNA is TGTGCCACCAGCAGAGAAGGGGTAACCGGGGAGCTGTTTTTT.

This chain joins TRBV6-5 and TRBJ1-6; D uncertain. The CDR3 covers 15 residues. Per the germline V gene, CDR1 is MNHEY and CDR2 is SVGAGI. Between the trimmed V and J ends, which lost 5 bases and 1 base, there was a span of 9 bases. The DNA of the CDR3 is TGTGCCAGCAGTCCGGGCCAGTCCTATAATTCACCCCTCCACTTT. It codes for CASSPGQSYNSPLHF.

The gene calls are TRBV5-1 and TRBJ1-3; D not certain. CDR3 size: 15 residues. Looked up from germline, CDR1 is SGHRS and CDR2 is YFSETQ. V lost 0 bases, J lost 0 bases, and 7 bases lay in between. Written as DNA, the CDR3 is TGCGCCAGCAGCTTGGACGGTTTCTCTGGAAACACCATATATTTT. Encoded protein: CASSLDGFSGNTIYF. The entire variable domain, with the rest obtained from reference TRBV5-1 and TRBJ1-3, is as follows: KAGVTQTPRYLIKTRGQQVTLSCSPISGHRSVSWYQQTPGQGLQFLFEYFSETQRNKGNFPGRFSGRQFSNSRSEMNVSTLELGDSALYLCASSLDGFSGNTIYFGEGSWLTVV.

The chain combines TRBV25-1 with TRBJ1-1; D ambiguous. Trimming cost V 5 bases and J 1 base, with 14 bases left between them. The CDR3 length is 15 residues. Germline loops: CDR1 MGHDK, CDR2 SYGVNS. CDR3 region: CASSIVSGRNTEAFF. Written as DNA, the CDR3 is TGTGCCAGCAGTATAGTAAGCGGAAGGAACACTGAAGCTTTCTTT.

This chain uses TRBV9 with TRBJ2-2; TRBD2 is a possible D gene (5 bases). This CDR3 region has 15 residues. Germline CDR1 SGDLS, CDR2 YYNGEE. The V end was cut by 2 bases, the J end by 5 bases, with 13 bases between. This chain's CDR3 is CASSVGSTTTGELFF. CDR3 in DNA: TGTGCCAGCAGCGTTGGGAGTACGACAACCGGGGAGCTGTTTTTT.

This chain joins TRBV7-2 and TRBJ1-1; 7 nucleotides align to TRBD1. CDR1 is SGHTA and CDR2 is FQGNSA in the germline V gene. The trim removed 5 bases at V and 4 bases at J, leaving 4 bases unmatched. The CDR3 contains 13 residues. CDR3 DNA sequence: TGTGCCAGCAGCGTCAGGGGGGGCACTGAAGCTTTCTTT. Amino acid sequence: CASSVRGGTEAFF.

The rearrangement links TRBV6-5 to TRBJ1-5; weak D call: TRBD1 (5 bases). CDR1 is MNHEY, CDR2 SVGAGI, per germline. The CDR3 runs to 16 residues. V was clipped by 4 bases and J by 5 bases, with 18 bases between them. CDR3 bases: TGTGCCAGCAGTTCCCTGGGGGGAAGTCGGCATCAGCCCCAGCATTTT. It encodes CASSSLGGSRHQPQHF.

This clone was observed once. The rearrangement uses TRBV11-2 and TRBJ2-5, with 7 bases lining up with TRBD1. Germline values: CDR1 SGHAT, CDR2 FQNNGV. J was trimmed by 5 bases and V by 5 bases; bases with no gene match: 8. CDR3 size: 14 residues. As DNA, the CDR3 is TGTGCCAGCAGCCCCCTAGGGGGCCGGGAGACCCAGTACTTC. Residues: CASSPLGGRETQYF.

This sequence joins TRBV2 and TRBJ2-1, with 8 bases that match TRBD2. The length of the CDR3 is 14 residues. Germline V lookup: CDR1 SNHLY, CDR2 FYNNEI. Germline trimming cut 4 bases from V and 5 bases from J; bases unmatched to any gene: 4. CDR3 in DNA: TGTGCCAGCAGTGGGACTAGCTGGGACAATGAGCAGTTCTTC. Its translation: CASSGTSWDNEQFF.

The chain uses TRBV18 and TRBJ1-3, with no clear D. The CDR3 runs to 14 residues. The V end lost 7 bases, the J end lost 0 bases, and 10 bases lay between the germline ends. Per germline, CDR1 KGHSH and CDR2 LQKENI. CDR3: CASCPVLSGNTIYF. As DNA, the CDR3 is TGTGCCAGCTGCCCGGTCCTCTCTGGAAACACCATATATTTT.

In its sample, this clone was seen a few times. The chain is built from TRBV19 and TRBJ1-1; TRBD1 is a possible D gene (6 bases). This CDR3 spans 17 amino acids. From germline, CDR1 is LNHDA and CDR2 SQIVND (reference sequence). Trimming took 3 bases from V and 0 from J, leaving 17 bases between them. CDR3 DNA sequence: TGTGCCAGTAGTATGCGGGACAAATCTCATATGAACACTGAAGCTTTCTTT. Its translation is CASSMRDKSHMNTEAFF.

V gene TRBV29-1 combines with J gene TRBJ1-1; possible D gene TRBD1, 5 bases. The CDR3 sequence is 12 residues long. Germline CDR1 and CDR2: SQVTM and ANQGSEA. V lost 4 bases and J 4 bases, leaving 10 bases between the germline ends. The CDR3 here is CSVVGAGTEAFF. CDR3 coding DNA: TGCAGCGTTGTAGGGGCCGGCACTGAAGCTTTCTTT.

This clone was recorded a few times. The chain employs TRBV6-6 and TRBJ1-6, with D maybe TRBD1 (6 bases). The CDR3 has 16 amino acids. The germline V gene has CDR1 MNHNY and CDR2 SVGAGI (reference sequence). The V gene lost 5 bases and the J gene lost 3 bases, with 14 bases spanning the gap. CDR3 sequence reads: CASSAGQSSYNSPLHF. The CDR3 nucleotides are TGTGCCAGCAGTGCCGGACAGTCTAGCTATAATTCACCCCTCCACTTT.

This rearrangement joins TRBV28 to TRBJ1-2, with 7 bases lining up with TRBD1. The CDR3 consists of 13 residues. V lost 6 bases, J lost 8 bases, and 9 bases stayed unmatched. Germline assignment: CDR1 MDHEN and CDR2 SYDVKM. The DNA for the CDR3 is TGTGCCAGCAGCCCAGGACAGGCCCTGGGCTACACCTTC. Protein: CASSPGQALGYTF.

The J gene is TRBJ2-3, the V gene TRBV5-4, with D possibly being TRBD2 (6 bases). This CDR3 is 16 amino acids long. The germline V gene has CDR1 SGHNT and CDR2 YYREEE (reference sequence). V lost 7 bases, J lost 2 bases, and 20 bases lay in between. The CDR3 bases are TGTGCCAGCCGGGAACCTGGCGGCGGGACCACAGATACGCAGTATTTT. It translates to CASREPGGGTTDTQYF. Full variable domain (outside the CDR3, taken from reference TRBV5-4 and TRBJ2-3): ETGVTQSPTHLIKTRGQQVTLRCSSQSGHNTVSWYQQALGQGPQFIFQYYREEENGRGNFPPRFSGLQFPNYSSELNVNALELDDSALYLCASREPGGGTTDTQYFGPGTRLTVL.

This clone was counted a few times. This rearrangement joins TRBV11-3 to TRBJ2-3; the D gene could be TRBD1 or TRBD2 (5 bases each). Per the germline V gene, CDR1 is SGHNT and CDR2 is YENEEA. This CDR3 contains 14 residues. The V end was cut by 4 bases, the J end by 1 base, with 9 bases between. The CDR3 DNA follows: TGTGCCAGCAGCTCCAGGGAGCGCACAGATACGCAGTATTTT. Translation gives CASSSRERTDTQYF.

This chain uses TRBV11-1 with TRBJ1-6; D not resolved. Germline loops: CDR1 SGHAT, CDR2 FQDESV (reference sequence). The V end lost 6 bases, the J end lost 7 bases, and 16 bases lay between the germline ends. The length of the CDR3 is 15 residues. CDR3 region: CASSPGPGRNSPLHF. The CDR3 DNA follows: TGTGCCAGCAGTCCCGGGCCCGGTAGGAATTCACCCCTCCACTTT.

This chain connects TRBV6-1 to TRBJ2-1, with D hard to call. This CDR3 has 13 residues. Germline V lookup: CDR1 MNHNS, CDR2 SASEGT. V was cut by 4 bases and J by 8 bases, with 12 bases left in between. The CDR3 sequence: CASSVEKGHEQFF. Here the CDR3 DNA reads TGTGCCAGCAGTGTGGAAAAGGGTCATGAGCAGTTCTTC.

This chain connects TRBV6-4 to TRBJ1-1; 7 positions match TRBD1. Germline CDR1 reads MRHNA; CDR2 reads SNTAGT. The CDR3 has 12 amino acids. With 8 bases clipped from V and 6 bases from J, the junction kept 6 bases outside the gene matches. The DNA of the CDR3 is TGTGCCAGCGTTCAGGGGGGGTCTGAAGCTTTCTTT. Amino acid sequence: CASVQGGSEAFF.

The chain's CDR3 is CASSLERGVTDTQYF. The CDR3, as DNA: TGTGCCAGCAGCTTAGAACGGGGAGTCACAGATACGCAGTATTTT. The chain uses TRBV7-2 and TRBJ2-3, with D perhaps matching TRBD2 (5 bases). The CDR3 consists of 15 residues. V lost 1 base and J 2 bases, leaving 10 bases between the germline ends. The germline V gene encodes CDR1 SGHTA and CDR2 FQGNSA.

This clone occurred a few times. The V and J genes are TRBV6-6 and TRBJ1-2; tentative D call: TRBD1 (5 bases). The V and J ends lost 5 bases and 8 bases respectively, with 15 bases between them. CDR1 MNHNY and CDR2 SVGAGI come from the germline V gene (reference sequence). There are 13 residues in the CDR3. The DNA of the CDR3 is TGTGCCAGCAGTGGGGACGGGGGAGGCGGCTACACCTTC. Translation gives CASSGDGGGGYTF.

This clone turned up a few times. The rearrangement joins TRBV4-1 to TRBJ1-1; D gene unclear. V dropped 6 bases and J dropped 0 bases, with 8 bases sitting between them. Germline lookup yields CDR1 MGHRA and CDR2 YSYEKL. This CDR3 has 13 residues. The CDR3 is CASRPHLNTEAFF. For the CDR3, the DNA is TGCGCCAGCAGACCACACTTGAACACTGAAGCTTTCTTT.

V and J are TRBV11-2 and TRBJ1-1; D is uncertain. The ends were cut back, 0 bases at V and 9 bases at J, with 11 bases in the middle. The CDR3 has 13 amino acids. The germline gives CDR1 SGHAT, CDR2 FQNNGV. CDR3 DNA: TGTGCCAGCAGCTTAGATAAGACACCCCAAGCTTTCTTT. This codes for CASSLDKTPQAFF.

The CDR3 loop is CASSLVGGSQSIYGYTF. The CDR3 DNA follows: TGTGCCAGCAGCTTGGTGGGAGGCAGCCAGTCGATCTATGGCTACACCTTC. The rearrangement joins TRBV7-2 to TRBJ1-2; D not resolved. The germline V gene has CDR1 SGHTA and CDR2 FQGNSA. V lost 3 bases, J lost 4 bases, and 21 bases lay in between. The CDR3 consists of 17 residues.